This T cell receptor beta chain was captured in a study of blood T cell repertoires in COVID-19. At the level of the study: T cells, B-cell-depleted T cells, or PBMCs provided the cDNA or gDNA that served as material.

Per the original data handling: The authors estimated nucleated cell counts from reference gene primer amplification. This table comes from immunoSEQ multiplex PCR, and its TCRdb copy is limited to in-frame clones, with some not included. V, J and clone size are taken as reported in that table, and D and trimming were inferred from the DNA itself. The sample holds around 200,000 clones, approximately 87% seen once. Looked up from germline, CDR1 is LNHDA and CDR2 is SQIVND (reference sequence). V dropped 6 bases and J dropped 4; count of bases not matched to a gene: 8. The CDR3 consists of 14 residues.

The chain carries TRBV19 and TRBJ1-2, with 7 bases fitting TRBD1. The receptor comes from a man between 18 and 35 years old with active or convalescent COVID-19. Sequencing was done on a sample of peripheral blood. The CDR3 bases are TGTGCCAGTAGCCGGGGACAGATCATCTATGGCTACACCTTC. It encodes CASSRGQIIYGYTF.